These 15 T cell receptor beta chains originate from one sample sequenced in a study of blood T cell repertoires in COVID-19. Assay: immunoSEQ multiplex PCR; the TCRdb copy retains only in-frame clones and omits some. The repertoire holds over 350,000 clones, around nine tenths seen once, with 1.2% in the top ten. Sequenced material: PBMCs or T cells enriched from blood (not recorded which). All receptors come from a woman younger than 30 who had recovered from COVID-19.

The chain has TRBV9 and TRBJ2-1, with TRBD2 matching over 7 bases. CDR1 and CDR2 (germline): SGDLS, YYNGEE. CDR3 size: 17 residues. J was trimmed by 0 bases and V by 0 bases; bases with no gene match: 6. This CDR3 reads CASSVEGRGTSYNEQFF. CDR3 nucleotides: TGTGCCAGCAGCGTAGAGGGGCGGGGGACCTCCTACAATGAGCAGTTCTTC.

The chain combines TRBV12-5 with TRBJ2-7; 7 nucleotides line up with TRBD2. The length of the CDR3 is 14 residues. V was clipped by 3 bases and J by 2 bases; unmatched bases: 4. Per germline, CDR1 LGHNT and CDR2 FRNRAP. The CDR3 region has the DNA TGTGCTAGTGGTTTCGGGGGGAAAGCCTACGAGCAGTACTTC. Translated: CASGFGGKAYEQYF.

The chain is built from TRBV5-8 and TRBJ2-7; 7 bases are a match to TRBD1. V gave up 4 bases and J gave up 1 base; unmatched junction bases: 5. Germline CDR1 SGHTS, CDR2 YDEGEE. The CDR3 has 14 amino acids. The CDR3 loop reads CASSTRTGSYEQYF. The CDR3, as DNA: TGTGCCAGCAGCACCAGGACAGGTTCCTACGAGCAGTACTTC.

The V gene is TRBV2, the J gene TRBJ1-6, with D tentatively TRBD1 (6 bases). The germline V gene encodes CDR1 SNHLY and CDR2 FYNNEI. The CDR3 has 15 residues. Here the CDR3 DNA reads TGTACTACCCGGGACACGGGCTCCTATAATTCACCCCTCCACTTT. As protein: CTTRDTGSYNSPLHF.

The V gene is TRBV18, the J gene TRBJ2-7; D uncertain. V lost 3 bases, J lost 2 bases, and 11 bases lay in between. CDR1 and CDR2 (germline): KGHSH, LQKENI. This CDR3 has 14 residues. CDR3 nucleotide sequence: TGTGCCAGCTCACCGTCCAGGATACCCTACGAGCAGTACTTC. This translates into CASSPSRIPYEQYF.

This chain links TRBV5-4 with TRBJ2-1; 9 bases are a match to TRBD1. The CDR3 contains 14 residues. Germline-derived CDR1 and CDR2 are SGHNT and YYREEE (reference sequence). The ends lost 3 bases at V and 7 bases at J; junction bases unmatched: 5. CDR3: CASSSGTGKNEQFF. CDR3 nucleotide sequence: TGTGCCAGCAGCTCCGGGACAGGGAAGAATGAGCAGTTCTTC.

The chain uses TRBV2 and TRBJ2-3, with a tentative D call TRBD2 (6 bases). The germline V and J ends were trimmed by 8 bases and 2 bases, with 26 bases remaining between them. Germline V gene lookup returns CDR1 SNHLY and CDR2 FYNNEI. CDR3 size: 18 residues. This CDR3 reads CASDEGYRPGLHTDTQYF. As DNA, the CDR3 is TGTGCCAGCGACGAGGGATACAGACCGGGACTCCACACAGATACGCAGTATTTT.

V is TRBV4-3 and J is TRBJ2-2; weak D call: TRBD2 (7 bases). V gave up 1 base and J gave up 3 bases, with 15 bases separating them. The CDR3 spans 17 residues. Germline CDR1 and CDR2: LGHNA and YSLEER. The CDR3 region is CASSQAQFGGHTGELFF. The CDR3 DNA sequence: TGCGCCAGCAGCCAAGCCCAATTCGGGGGGCACACCGGGGAGCTGTTTTTT.

This chain uses TRBV19 with TRBJ2-5, with 7 bases lining up with TRBD2. Trimming cost V 7 bases and J 4 bases; bases outside gene matches: 27. There are 20 residues in the CDR3. The germline V gene has CDR1 LNHDA and CDR2 SQIVND (reference sequence). The CDR3 DNA reads as TGTGCCAGTATAATGATCGAGGTAGCGGGCCTTCCTAGGAATGTAGAGACCCAGTACTTC. This codes for CASIMIEVAGLPRNVETQYF.

The chain carries TRBV6-5 and TRBJ2-7; 7 nucleotides line up with TRBD2. V lost 4 bases to trimming and J lost 0 bases; unmatched junction nucleotides: 6. The CDR3 is made up of 15 amino acids. Germline V lookup: CDR1 MNHEY, CDR2 SVGAGI. Here the CDR3 reads CASSSRTRSSYEQYF. Here the CDR3 DNA reads TGTGCCAGCAGTTCTAGGACTAGGAGCTCCTACGAGCAGTACTTC.

This chain links TRBV14 with TRBJ1-2; 11 nucleotides agree with TRBD1. J gave up 6 bases and V 8 bases, and 5 bases lay outside the gene matches. The CDR3 has 13 residues. Germline V lookup: CDR1 SGHDN, CDR2 FVKESK. The CDR3 region has the DNA TGTGCCAGCGGTAGGACAGGGGGCAATGGCTACACCTTC. Translation: CASGRTGGNGYTF.

CDR3: CASGRGIQSQQHF. The CDR3 DNA is TGTGCCAGCGGGAGAGGGATTCAATCACAACAGCATTTT. This chain joins TRBV6-5 and TRBJ1-5, with D hard to call. The germline V gene encodes CDR1 MNHEY and CDR2 SVGAGI. V was pared by 8 bases and J by 13 bases, with 21 bases between. The CDR3 sequence is 13 residues long.

The rearrangement uses TRBV5-8 and TRBJ2-3; weak D call: TRBD1 (6 bases). Trimming shortened V by 3 bases and J by 0 bases, and 11 bases separated the two germline ends. CDR3 size: 15 residues. CDR1 SGHTS and CDR2 YDEGEE come from the germline V gene. CDR3 in DNA: TGTGCCAGCAGCTACAGGGCCCCTAGCACAGATACGCAGTATTTT. This sequence encodes CASSYRAPSTDTQYF.

The CDR3 DNA reads as TGTGCCAGCAGTTACTCGCAGGAATCACCCCTCCACTTT. This gives the protein CASSYSQESPLHF. V is TRBV6-5 and J is TRBJ1-6; D not certain. V was cut by 0 bases and J by 10 bases, with 7 bases left in between. This CDR3 is built from 13 residues. Germline V lookup: CDR1 MNHEY, CDR2 SVGAGI.

The chain couples TRBV7-8 to TRBJ1-3; perhaps TRBD1 as D (5 bases). The CDR3 runs to 15 residues. In germline, CDR1 is SGHVS, CDR2 FQNEAQ. Trimming shortened V by 1 base and J by 4 bases, and 11 bases separated the two germline ends. The DNA for the CDR3 is TGTGCCAGCAGCTTAGGGTATAGGACAGGAAACACCATATATTTT. Translation: CASSLGYRTGNTIYF.